The TCR beta chain under discussion was sequenced for a study of human T cells and chemical hapten exposure. As to time point: patch test 3, about 24 weeks after DPC sensitization. Treatment defined: therapeutic diphenylcyclopropenone sensitization with weekly scalp DPC. Each cDNA molecule in the library carried unique molecular identifiers. In the authors' methods: TCR counts had a median of about 100,000 per sample and spanned about 20,000 to 750,000. One entry per CDR3 protein, called by TCRdb with MiXCR from the RACE reads. The V and J calls here are based on TCRdb, not the publication. The sample lists 70,000 to 90,000 distinct CDR3 sequences, 10% to 12% occurring once. The CDR3 is made up of 14 amino acids. Germline CDR1 reads SGHTA; CDR2 reads FQGNSA. Trimming cost V 2 bases and J 1 base, with 5 bases left between them.

The origin of this receptor is a woman in her forties or fifties with alopecia areata. Some clones in this sample may be carry-over from other donors' samples. This chain links TRBV7-2 with TRBJ2-2, with TRBD1 as a possible D gene (5 bases). This specimen was whole blood, taken in connection with sensitization to the hapten diphenylcyclopropenone (DPC). Written as DNA, the CDR3 is TGTGCCAGCAGCTTAAGGGGGAACACCGGGGAGCTGTTTTTT. Its translation is CASSLRGNTGELFF. Supplemented by reference TRBV7-2 and TRBJ2-2, the full variable domain reads GAGVSQSPSNKVTEKGKDVELRCDPISGHTALYWYRQSLGQGLEFLIYFQGNSAPDKSGLPSDRFSAERTGGSVSTLTIQRTQQEDSAVYLCASSLRGNTGELFFGEGSRLTVL.